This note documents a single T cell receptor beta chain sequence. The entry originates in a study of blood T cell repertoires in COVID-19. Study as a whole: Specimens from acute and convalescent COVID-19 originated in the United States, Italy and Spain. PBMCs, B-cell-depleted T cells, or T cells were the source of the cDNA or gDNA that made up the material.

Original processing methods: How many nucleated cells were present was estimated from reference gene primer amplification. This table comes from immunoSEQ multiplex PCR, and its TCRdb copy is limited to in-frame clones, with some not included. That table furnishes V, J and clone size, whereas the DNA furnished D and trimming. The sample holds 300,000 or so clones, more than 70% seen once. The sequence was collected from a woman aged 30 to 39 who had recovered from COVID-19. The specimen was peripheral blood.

CDR3 sequence (DNA): TGTGCCTGGTCGGGACAGGGGAATGAAAAACTGTTTTTT. Residues: CAWSGQGNEKLFF. The chain links TRBV30 to TRBJ1-4, with 10 bases that match TRBD1. CDR1 and CDR2 (germline): GTSNPN, SVGIG (reference sequence). The CDR3 covers 13 residues. The junction had 2 bases not matched to a gene; V was cut back by 5 bases and J by 5 bases.